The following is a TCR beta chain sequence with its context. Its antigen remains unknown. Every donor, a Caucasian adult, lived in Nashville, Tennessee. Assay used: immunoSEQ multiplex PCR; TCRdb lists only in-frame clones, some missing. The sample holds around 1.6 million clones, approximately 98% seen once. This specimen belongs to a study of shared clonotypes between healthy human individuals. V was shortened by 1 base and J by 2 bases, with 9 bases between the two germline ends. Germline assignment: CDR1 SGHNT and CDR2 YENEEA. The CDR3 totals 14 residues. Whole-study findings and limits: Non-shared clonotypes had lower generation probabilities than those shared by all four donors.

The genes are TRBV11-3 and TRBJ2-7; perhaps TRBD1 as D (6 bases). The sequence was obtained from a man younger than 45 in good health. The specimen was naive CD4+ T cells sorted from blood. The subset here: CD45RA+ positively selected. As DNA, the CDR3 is TGTGCCAGCAGCTTAGGTGGACAGACCTACGAGCAGTACTTC. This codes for CASSLGGQTYEQYF.